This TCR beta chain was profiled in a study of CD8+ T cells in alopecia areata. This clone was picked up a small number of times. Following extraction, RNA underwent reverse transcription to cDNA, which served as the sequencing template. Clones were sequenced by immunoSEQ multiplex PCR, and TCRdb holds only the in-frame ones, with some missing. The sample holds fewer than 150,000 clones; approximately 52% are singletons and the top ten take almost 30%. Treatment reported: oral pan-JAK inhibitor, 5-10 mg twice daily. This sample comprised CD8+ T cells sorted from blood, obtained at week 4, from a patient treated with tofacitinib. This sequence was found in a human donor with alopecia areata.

The CDR3 sequence is CASSPAGEKGVLNTEAFF. For the CDR3, the DNA is TGCGCCAGCAGCCCCGCGGGTGAGAAGGGGGTGTTGAACACTGAAGCTTTCTTT. The V call is TRBV5-1, the J call TRBJ1-1, with a tentative D call TRBD1 (6 bases). In germline, CDR1 is SGHRS, CDR2 YFSETQ. The CDR3 consists of 18 residues. Trimming cost V 4 bases and J 0 bases, with 22 bases left between them. The full variable domain, completed using reference TRBV5-1 and TRBJ1-1, is KAGVTQTPRYLIKTRGQQVTLSCSPISGHRSVSWYQQTPGQGLQFLFEYFSETQRNKGNFPGRFSGRQFSNSRSEMNVSTLELGDSALYLCASSPAGEKGVLNTEAFFGQGTRLTVV.